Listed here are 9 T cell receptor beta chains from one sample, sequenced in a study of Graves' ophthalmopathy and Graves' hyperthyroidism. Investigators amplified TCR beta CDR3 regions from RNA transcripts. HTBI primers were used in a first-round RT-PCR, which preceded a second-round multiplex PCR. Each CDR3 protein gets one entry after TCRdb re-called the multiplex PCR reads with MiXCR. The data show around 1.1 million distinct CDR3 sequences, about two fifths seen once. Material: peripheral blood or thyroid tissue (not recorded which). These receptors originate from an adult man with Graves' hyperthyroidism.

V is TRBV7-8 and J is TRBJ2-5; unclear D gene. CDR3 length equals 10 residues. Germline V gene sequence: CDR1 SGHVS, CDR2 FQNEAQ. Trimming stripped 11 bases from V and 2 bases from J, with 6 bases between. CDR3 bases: TGTGCCGGACGACAAGAGACCCAGTACTTC. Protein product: CAGRQETQYF.

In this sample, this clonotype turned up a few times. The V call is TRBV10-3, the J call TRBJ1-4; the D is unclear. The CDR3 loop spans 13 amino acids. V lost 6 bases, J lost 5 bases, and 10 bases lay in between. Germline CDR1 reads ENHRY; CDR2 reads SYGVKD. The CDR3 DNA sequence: TGTGCCATCAGCCCGGGGAAAAATGAAAAACTGTTTTTT. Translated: CAISPGKNEKLFF.

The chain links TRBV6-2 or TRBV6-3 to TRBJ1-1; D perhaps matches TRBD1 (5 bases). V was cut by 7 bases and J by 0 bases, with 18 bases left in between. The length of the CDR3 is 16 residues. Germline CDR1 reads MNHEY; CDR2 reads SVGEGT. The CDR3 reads CASKQPGRMMNTEAFF. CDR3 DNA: TGTGCCAGCAAACAACCGGGACGGATGATGAACACTGAAGCTTTCTTT.

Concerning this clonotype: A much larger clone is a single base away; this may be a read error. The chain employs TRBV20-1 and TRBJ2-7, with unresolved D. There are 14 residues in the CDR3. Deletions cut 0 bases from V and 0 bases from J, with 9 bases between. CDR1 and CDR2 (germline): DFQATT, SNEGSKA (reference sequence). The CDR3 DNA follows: TGCAGTGCTAGAGATCTAACTCGCTCCTACGAGCAGTACTTC. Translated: CSARDLTRSYEQYF.

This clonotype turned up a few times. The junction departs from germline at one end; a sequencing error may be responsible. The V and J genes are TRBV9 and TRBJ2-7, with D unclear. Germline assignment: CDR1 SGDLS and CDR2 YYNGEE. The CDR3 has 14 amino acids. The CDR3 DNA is TGTGCCAGCAGCCCCGCCCCCCCTTCCTACGAGCAGTGCTTC. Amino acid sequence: CASSPAPPSYEQCF.

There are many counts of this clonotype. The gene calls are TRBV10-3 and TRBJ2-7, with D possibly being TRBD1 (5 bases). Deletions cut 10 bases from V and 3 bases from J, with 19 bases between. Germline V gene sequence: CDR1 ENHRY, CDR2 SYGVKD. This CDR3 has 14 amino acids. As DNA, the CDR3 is TGTGCCACCCGACCGGACAAGGGCGGCTACGAGCAGTACTTC. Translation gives CATRPDKGGYEQYF.

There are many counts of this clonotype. The CDR3 nucleotides are TGTGCCAGCAGCTTAGTGGACAGTAACGAGCAGTACTTC. Its translation is CASSLVDSNEQYF. This sequence joins TRBV7-6 and TRBJ2-7, with a possible D match to TRBD1 (6 bases). This CDR3 region has 13 residues. Per germline, CDR1 SGHVS and CDR2 FNYEAQ. The V gene lost 1 base and the J gene lost 5 bases, with 9 bases spanning the gap.

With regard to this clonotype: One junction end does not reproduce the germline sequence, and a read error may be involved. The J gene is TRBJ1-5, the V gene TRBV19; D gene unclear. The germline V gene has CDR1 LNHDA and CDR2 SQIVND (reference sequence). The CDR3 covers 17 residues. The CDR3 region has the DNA TGTGCCAGTAGTATAGACAGGCTCAGCTCCTACAATGAGCCCCAGCATTTT. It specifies CASSIDRLSSYNEPQHF.

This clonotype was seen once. The CDR3 DNA reads TGCGCCAGCAGCTTGCTCCCGGGACAGGGGGCTGAAGGGTCACCCCTCCACTTT. Amino acid sequence: CASSLLPGQGAEGSPLHF. The chain couples TRBV5-1 to TRBJ1-6; 12 bases line up with TRBD1. Looked up from germline, CDR1 is SGHRS and CDR2 is YFSETQ. This CDR3 contains 18 residues. After removal of 1 base from V and 10 bases from J, the junction contained 12 bases not matched to a gene.